These 16 T cell receptor beta chains were sequenced from one sample in a study of sequential checkpoint blockade in melanoma. Method: immunoSEQ multiplex PCR; TCRdb's copy keeps in-frame clones and lacks some. Counted here are about 32,000 clones, more than 65% occurring once; the ten biggest clones make up 15% to 20%. The treatment was: randomized to nivolumab then ipilimumab (arm A) or the reverse (arm B). The material sequenced was CD8+ T cells sorted from blood (inferred from file names), taken from a patient given nivolumab and ipilimumab in sequence. The receptors come from a human donor with melanoma.

The CDR3 DNA follows: TGTGCCAGCAGTCTCCAATACTCCACCGGGGAGCTGTTTTTT. This gives the protein CASSLQYSTGELFF. The V call is TRBV27, the J call TRBJ2-2; no reliable D call. V lost 5 bases, J lost 4 bases, and 11 bases lay in between. Germline V gene lookup returns CDR1 MNHEY and CDR2 SMNVEV (reference sequence). This CDR3 is 14 amino acids long.

This chain links TRBV27 with TRBJ2-5, with 8 bases identical to TRBD2. This CDR3 is built from 12 residues. V lost 3 bases to trimming and J lost 9 bases; unmatched junction nucleotides: 3. CDR1 MNHEY and CDR2 SMNVEV come from the germline V gene (reference sequence). For the CDR3, the DNA is TGTGCCAGCAGTTTTCCCGGGGGGGCCCAGTACTTC. The encoded protein is CASSFPGGAQYF.

The V call is TRBV5-1, the J call TRBJ2-2; D is undetermined. Germline V gives CDR1 SGHRS, CDR2 YFSETQ. The V end was cut by 0 bases, the J end by 2 bases, with 8 bases between. The CDR3 runs 15 residues. The CDR3 DNA follows: TGCGCCAGCAGCTTGGGGCAGGAAAACACCGGGGAGCTGTTTTTT. This translates into CASSLGQENTGELFF. The full variable domain, with the rest looked up from reference TRBV5-1 and TRBJ2-2, is KAGVTQTPRYLIKTRGQQVTLSCSPISGHRSVSWYQQTPGQGLQFLFEYFSETQRNKGNFPGRFSGRQFSNSRSEMNVSTLELGDSALYLCASSLGQENTGELFFGEGSRLTVL.

This chain connects TRBV2 to TRBJ2-7, with TRBD2 identical over 10 bases. Per germline, CDR1 SNHLY and CDR2 FYNNEI. The CDR3 loop spans 17 amino acids. The trim removed 6 bases at V and 4 bases at J, leaving 15 bases unmatched. CDR3 nucleotide sequence: TGTGCCAGCAGCGGACAGCCTAGGACTAGCGGACTATACGAGCAGTACTTC. This translates into CASSGQPRTSGLYEQYF.

The rearrangement links TRBV4-1 to TRBJ2-7, with a weak D call TRBD1 (5 bases). Germline CDR1 reads MGHRA; CDR2 reads YSYEKL. The CDR3 spans 14 residues. V was shortened by 2 bases and J by 5 bases, with 13 bases between the two germline ends. Here the CDR3 reads CASSQSQGPHEQYF. The DNA for the CDR3 is TGCGCCAGCAGCCAAAGCCAGGGTCCCCACGAGCAGTACTTC.

The J gene is TRBJ2-5, the V gene TRBV27; TRBD2 aligns across 7 bases. Germline CDR1 reads MNHEY; CDR2 reads SMNVEV (reference sequence). The ends lost 4 bases at V and 11 bases at J; junction bases unmatched: 13. This CDR3 is built from 14 residues. CDR3 DNA: TGTGCCAGCAGTTCCAGGGAGGGGACGGGGGAGCAGTACTTC. This codes for CASSSREGTGEQYF.

The J gene is TRBJ2-1, the V gene TRBV4-1, with 8 bases fitting TRBD2. V lost 1 base, J lost 0 bases, and 5 bases stayed unmatched. The CDR3 totals 17 residues. Germline V gene sequence: CDR1 MGHRA, CDR2 YSYEKL. The CDR3 nucleotides read TGCGCCAGCAGCCAAGCCCGGGGGGGCCCCTCCTACAATGAGCAGTTCTTC. It encodes CASSQARGGPSYNEQFF.

This clone was seen a few times. The chain combines TRBV28 with TRBJ1-5; no reliable D call. V lost 10 bases, J lost 3 bases, and 13 bases lay in between. The CDR3 loop spans 13 amino acids. The germline CDR1 and CDR2 sequences are MDHEN and SYDVKM. The CDR3 region is CATLTEPNQPQHF. CDR3 DNA sequence: TGTGCCACCCTAACAGAGCCCAATCAGCCCCAGCATTTT.

The chain joins TRBV28 to TRBJ2-5; D perhaps matches TRBD2 (7 bases). The V gene's germline CDR1 is MDHEN and CDR2 SYDVKM. The CDR3 length is 14 residues. Trimming pared 2 bases from V and 4 bases from J, leaving 11 bases between. CDR3 residues: CASSLPGGAETQYF. The CDR3 DNA reads as TGTGCCAGCAGTTTACCGGGGGGCGCAGAGACCCAGTACTTC.

The chain is built from TRBV30 and TRBJ1-1; TRBD1 agrees at 8 bases. The V gene's germline CDR1 is GTSNPN and CDR2 SVGIG (reference sequence). V was pared by 4 bases and J by 5 bases, with 6 bases of the junction left unmatched. CDR3 length: 13 residues. The CDR3 spells CAWTGQGGTEAFF. As DNA, the CDR3 is TGTGCCTGGACCGGACAGGGAGGAACTGAAGCTTTCTTT.

The V call is TRBV16, the J call TRBJ1-2, with 8 bases aligning to TRBD1. The germline V gene has CDR1 KGHSY and CDR2 FQNENV. J was trimmed by 4 bases and V by 0 bases; bases with no gene match: 7. The CDR3 totals 16 residues. CDR3 protein: CASSQSARGHFYGYTF. DNA of the CDR3: TGTGCCAGCAGCCAATCGGCCAGGGGGCACTTCTATGGCTACACCTTC.

V is TRBV28 and J is TRBJ2-7; 11 nucleotides align to TRBD1. Germline loops: CDR1 MDHEN, CDR2 SYDVKM. The junction had 6 bases not matched to a gene; V was cut back by 4 bases and J by 7 bases. This CDR3 region has 14 residues. CDR3 sequence (DNA): TGTGCCAGCAGTTCCTCTGGGACAGGGGGTGAGCAGTACTTC. Translation: CASSSSGTGGEQYF.

CDR3 coding DNA: TGTGCCAGCAGGCGACAGGGCCCCTACGAGCAGTACTTC. The encoded protein is CASRRQGPYEQYF. The chain links TRBV6-6 to TRBJ2-7; 7 nucleotides line up with TRBD1. CDR1 is MNHNY, CDR2 SVGAGI, per germline (reference sequence). The CDR3 runs to 13 residues. V was clipped by 6 bases and J by 2 bases; unmatched bases: 4.

In this sample, this clone turned up a few times. V is TRBV13 and J is TRBJ2-7, with 9 bases aligning to TRBD2. The V segment lost 4 bases and the J segment 3 bases; nucleotides outside the gene matches: 7. The CDR3 runs 15 residues. Looked up from germline, CDR1 is PRHDT and CDR2 is FYEKMQ (reference sequence). The CDR3 DNA reads TGTGCCAGCAGCTCTCAGCGGGGGGCCTTCTACGAGCAGTACTTC. Its translation is CASSSQRGAFYEQYF.

This rearrangement joins TRBV30 to TRBJ2-7; the D gene is possibly TRBD1 (6 bases). This CDR3 has 13 residues. The V gene lost 7 bases and the J gene lost 0 bases, with 13 bases spanning the gap. Germline V gene lookup returns CDR1 GTSNPN and CDR2 SVGIG (reference sequence). The CDR3 coding sequence is TGTGCCTTACACCTGACAGGCTCCTACGAGCAGTACTTC. Protein product: CALHLTGSYEQYF.

There are a few counts of this clone. This sequence joins TRBV6-5 and TRBJ2-7, with TRBD2 matching 8 bases. This CDR3 spans 14 amino acids. V was pared by 2 bases and J by 7 bases, with 7 bases of the junction left unmatched. CDR1 and CDR2 (germline): MNHEY, SVGAGI. The CDR3 loop reads CASSYDSGVGEQYF. For the CDR3, the DNA is TGTGCCAGCAGTTACGATAGCGGGGTGGGAGAGCAGTACTTC.